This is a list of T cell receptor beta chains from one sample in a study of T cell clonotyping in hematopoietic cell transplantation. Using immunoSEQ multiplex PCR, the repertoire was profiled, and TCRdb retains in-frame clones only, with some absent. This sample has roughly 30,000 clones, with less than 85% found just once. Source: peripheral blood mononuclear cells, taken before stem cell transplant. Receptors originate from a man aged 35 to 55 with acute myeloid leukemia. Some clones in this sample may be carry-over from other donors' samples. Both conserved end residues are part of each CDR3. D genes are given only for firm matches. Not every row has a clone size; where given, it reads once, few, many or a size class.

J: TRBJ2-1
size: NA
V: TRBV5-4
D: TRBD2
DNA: TGTGCCAGCAGCTTGCCTGGACTAGAGGCTGAGCAGTTCTTC
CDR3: CASSLPGLEAEQFF

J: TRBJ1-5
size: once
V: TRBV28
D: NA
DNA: TGTGCCAGCAGCAATCCCTTGGGGGGTGCGAATCAGCCCCAGCATTTT
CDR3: CASSNPLGGANQPQHF

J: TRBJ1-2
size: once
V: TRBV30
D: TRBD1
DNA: TGTGCCTGGAGCCGGACAGGGGGTGGCTACACCTTC
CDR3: CAWSRTGGGYTF

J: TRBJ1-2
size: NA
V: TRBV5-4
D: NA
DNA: TGTGCCAGCAGAATGGGTAGTGGGGAACGGCGGGGCTACACCTTC
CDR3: CASRMGSGERRGYTF

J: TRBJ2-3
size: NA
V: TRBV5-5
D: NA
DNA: TGTGCCAGCAGCTTGGTCAGGGGTAGGGATACGCAGTATTTT
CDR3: CASSLVRGRDTQYF

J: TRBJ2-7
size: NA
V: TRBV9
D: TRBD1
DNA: TGTGCCAGCAGCGTAGGAGACCTCGGACAGGGGTCCTACGAGCAGTACTTC
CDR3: CASSVGDLGQGSYEQYF

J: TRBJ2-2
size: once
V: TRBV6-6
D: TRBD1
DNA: TGTGCCAGCGTAGACGGACAGGCCATAAACACCGGGGAGCTGTTTTTT
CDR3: CASVDGQAINTGELFF

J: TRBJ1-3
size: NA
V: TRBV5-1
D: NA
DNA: TGCGCCAGCAGCTTGGTAGGGGCCTCTTCTGGAAACACCATATATTTT
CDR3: CASSLVGASSGNTIYF

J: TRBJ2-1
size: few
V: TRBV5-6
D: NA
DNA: TGTGCCAGCAGCCCAGACGGGTGGGGATACAATGAGCAGTTCTTC
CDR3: CASSPDGWGYNEQFF

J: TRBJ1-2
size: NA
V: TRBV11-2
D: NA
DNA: TGTGCCAGCAGCTTAGATTATACTGGGGTAGGCTACACCTTC
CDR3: CASSLDYTGVGYTF

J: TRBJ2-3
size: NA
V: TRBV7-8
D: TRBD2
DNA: TGTGCCAGCAGCTCGATAGCGGAACTTGGACTAGCCCGCACAGATACGCAGTATTTT
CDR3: CASSSIAELGLARTDTQYF

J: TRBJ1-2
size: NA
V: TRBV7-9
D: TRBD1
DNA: TGTGCCAGCAGCCCGAGCCAAGGGGGCGTCGGCTATGGCTACACCTTC
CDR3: CASSPSQGGVGYGYTF

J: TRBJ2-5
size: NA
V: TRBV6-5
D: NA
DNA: TGTGTCAGCAGTTACTTTGGGGGCCAAGAGACCCAGTACTTC
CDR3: CVSSYFGGQETQYF

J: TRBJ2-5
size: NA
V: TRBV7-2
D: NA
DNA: TGTGCCAGCAGCCAAGGGTTCCGGAAGCCCCCAGAGACCCAGTACTTC
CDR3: CASSQGFRKPPETQYF

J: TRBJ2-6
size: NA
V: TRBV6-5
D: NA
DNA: TGTGCCAGCAGTTCTTCCTGGGCCCCTGGGGCCAACGTCCTGACTTTC
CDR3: CASSSSWAPGANVLTF

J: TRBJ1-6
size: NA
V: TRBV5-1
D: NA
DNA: TGCGCCAGCAGCTTGGGAGGGGCAGCTCCTAGCCCCCTCCACTTT
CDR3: CASSLGGAAPSPLHF

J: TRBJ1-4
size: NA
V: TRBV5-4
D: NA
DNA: TGTGCCAGCAGCTTGGATCTTGGAAAACTGTTTTTT
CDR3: CASSLDLGKLFF

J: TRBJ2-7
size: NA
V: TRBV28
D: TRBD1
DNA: TGTGCCAGCAGTAGTAAACCGGGACAGGGAAGCTCCTACGAGCAGTACTTC
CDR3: CASSSKPGQGSSYEQYF

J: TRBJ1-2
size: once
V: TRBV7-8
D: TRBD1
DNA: TGTGCCAGCACCTTATCGTCCGGGACAGGGGGCCTCTATGGCTACACCTTC
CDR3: CASTLSSGTGGLYGYTF

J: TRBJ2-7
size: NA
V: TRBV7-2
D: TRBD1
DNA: TGTGCCAGCAGCCGAACGACAGGGGGTGGCTACGAGCAGTACTTC
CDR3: CASSRTTGGGYEQYF

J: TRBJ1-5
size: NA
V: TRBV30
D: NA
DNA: TGTGCCTGGAGTGAGAACAATCAGCCCCAGCATTTT
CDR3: CAWSENNQPQHF

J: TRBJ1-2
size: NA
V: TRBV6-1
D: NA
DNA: TGTGCCAGCAGCTTCCGCACTTCCTCGGAGTCTGGCTACACCTTC
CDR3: CASSFRTSSESGYTF

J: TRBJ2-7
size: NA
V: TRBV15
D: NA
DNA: TGTGCCACCAGCAACGGACAGTGGGAAAGGAACGAGCAGTACTTC
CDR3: CATSNGQWERNEQYF

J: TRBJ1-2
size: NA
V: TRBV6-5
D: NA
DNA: TGTGCCAGCAGTTTGGAACCTTCTAACTATGGCTACACCTTC
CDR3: CASSLEPSNYGYTF

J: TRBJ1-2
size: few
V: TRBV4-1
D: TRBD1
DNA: TGCGCCAGCAGCCAAGCCGCGACAGGGGCAGTAAACTATGGCTACACCTTC
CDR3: CASSQAATGAVNYGYTF

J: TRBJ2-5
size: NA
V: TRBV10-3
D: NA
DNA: TGTGCCATCAGTGAGCCTAGGACCGGCGGAGAGACCCAGTACTTC
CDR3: CAISEPRTGGETQYF

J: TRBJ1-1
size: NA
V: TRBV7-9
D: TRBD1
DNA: TGTGCCAGCAGCAGGACAGGGGACACTGAAGCTTTCTTT
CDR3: CASSRTGDTEAFF

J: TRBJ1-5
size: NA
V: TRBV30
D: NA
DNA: TGTGCCTGGAGTGTAAGTCCCTACTCCGAATTCCATTTT
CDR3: CAWSVSPYSEFHF

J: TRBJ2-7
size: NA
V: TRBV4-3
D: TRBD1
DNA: TGCGCCAGCAGCCAAGAGAGGGGGCTCGAGCAGTACTTC
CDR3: CASSQERGLEQYF

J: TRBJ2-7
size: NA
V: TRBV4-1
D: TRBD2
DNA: TGCGCCAGCAGCCTGACTAGCGGGAATTCGAACGAGCAGTACTTC
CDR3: CASSLTSGNSNEQYF

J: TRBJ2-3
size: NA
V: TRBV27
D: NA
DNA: TGTGCCAGCAGTTTATTTCCGGCCACAGATACGCAGTATTTT
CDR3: CASSLFPATDTQYF

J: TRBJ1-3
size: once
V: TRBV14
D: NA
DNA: TGTGCCAGCAGCGTATCCGGACCGATCTCTGGAAACACCATATATTTT
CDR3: CASSVSGPISGNTIYF

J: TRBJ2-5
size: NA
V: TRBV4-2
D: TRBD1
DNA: TGTGCCAGCAGCCCCCTCCCTGGGGCAGGGGGTTTAGAGACCCAGTACTTC
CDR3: CASSPLPGAGGLETQYF

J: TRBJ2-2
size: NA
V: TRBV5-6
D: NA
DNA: TGTGCCAGCACGCCAAGGACTTTAAAGACGAACACCGGGGAGCTGTTTTTT
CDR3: CASTPRTLKTNTGELFF

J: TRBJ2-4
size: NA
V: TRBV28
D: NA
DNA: TGTGCCAGCCGGGGGGCAGGGATCCTAGCCAAGGACATTCAGTACTTC
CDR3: CASRGAGILAKDIQYF

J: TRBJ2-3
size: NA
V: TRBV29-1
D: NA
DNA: TGCAGCGTTGCCAGAAAGCGGGACATCTTTAGCACAGATACGCAGTATTTT
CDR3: CSVARKRDIFSTDTQYF

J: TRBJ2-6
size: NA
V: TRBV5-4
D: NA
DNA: TGTGCCAGCACTAACTCTGGGGCCAACGTCCTGACTTTC
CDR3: CASTNSGANVLTF

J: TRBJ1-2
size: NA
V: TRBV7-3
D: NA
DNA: TGTGCCAGCAGCGCCAACCCAGGGGATGGCTACACCTTC
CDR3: CASSANPGDGYTF

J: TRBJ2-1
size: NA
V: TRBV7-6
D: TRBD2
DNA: TGTGCCAGCAGAATCTCTAGCGGACTATACAATGAGCAGTTCTTC
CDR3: CASRISSGLYNEQFF

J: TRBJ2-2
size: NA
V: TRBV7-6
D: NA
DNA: TGTGCCAGCAGCTCGATCTTAATTACGAACACCGGGGAGCTGTTTTTT
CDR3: CASSSILITNTGELFF

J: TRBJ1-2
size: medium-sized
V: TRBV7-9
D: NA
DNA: TGTGCCAGCAGCCCGCGGACAGTTTTCTATGGCTACACCTTC
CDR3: CASSPRTVFYGYTF

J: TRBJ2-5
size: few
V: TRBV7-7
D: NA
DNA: TGTGCTAGCAGCCGGGGGGCTGGGGGGCAAGAGACCCAGTACTTC
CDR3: CASSRGAGGQETQYF

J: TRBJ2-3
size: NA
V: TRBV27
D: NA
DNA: TGTGCCAGCACCTTCTTTCGAGGCGGGGTGGATACGCAGTATTTT
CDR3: CASTFFRGGVDTQYF

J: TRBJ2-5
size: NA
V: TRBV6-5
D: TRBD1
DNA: TGTGCCAGCAGTTTGCAGGGGGCTTACTCCAAGCAGTACTTC
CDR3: CASSLQGAYSKQYF

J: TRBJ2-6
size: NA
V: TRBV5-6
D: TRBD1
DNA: TGTGCCAGCAGCTTACAGGGGACTGGGGCCAACGTCCTGACTTTC
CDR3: CASSLQGTGANVLTF

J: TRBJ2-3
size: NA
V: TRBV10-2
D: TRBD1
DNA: TGCGCCAGTGGGGACAGGGGGTACACAGATACGCAGTATTTT
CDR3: CASGDRGYTDTQYF

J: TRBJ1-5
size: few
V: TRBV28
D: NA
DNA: TGTGCCAGCAGTCCTAGGACAGTAGGATATAGCAATCAGCCCCAGCATTTT
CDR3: CASSPRTVGYSNQPQHF

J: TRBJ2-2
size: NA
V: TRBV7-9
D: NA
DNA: TGTGCCAGCAGTAAGACAAGTGTGGCGAACACCGGGGAGCTGTTTTTT
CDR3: CASSKTSVANTGELFF

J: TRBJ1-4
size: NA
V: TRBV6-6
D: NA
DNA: TGTGCCAGCACCTATCGCAATGAAAAACTGTTTTTT
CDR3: CASTYRNEKLFF

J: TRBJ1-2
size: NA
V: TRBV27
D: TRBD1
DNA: TGTGCCAGCAGTCCAACCGGGACAGACTATGGCTACACCTTC
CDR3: CASSPTGTDYGYTF

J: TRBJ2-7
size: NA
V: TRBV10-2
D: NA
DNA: TGCGCCAGCAGTGGGGTTGCATCGGGCTACGAGCAGTACTTC
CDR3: CASSGVASGYEQYF

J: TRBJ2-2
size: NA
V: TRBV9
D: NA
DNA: TGTGCCAGCAGCGTCCAGATGACAGGGAACACCGGGGAGCTGTTTTTT
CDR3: CASSVQMTGNTGELFF